A selection of T cell receptor beta chains follows, all from one sample in a study of cytomegalovirus exposure and HLA in healthy donors. Method: immunoSEQ multiplex PCR; TCRdb's copy keeps in-frame clones and lacks some. The sample has about 160,000 clones; approximately 80% are singletons. The sequenced sample consisted of PBMCs. The receptors originated from a man aged 50 to 59 in good health and CMV-seropositive. The CDR3 runs from the conserved cysteine through the conserved F or W. Each record gives: J gene, V gene, CDR3 protein.

>TRBJ2-2|TRBV5-1
CASSLASTGELFF
>TRBJ2-1|TRBV7-9
CSSSLVLAGVDEQFF
>TRBJ2-7|TRBV28
CASRTPSGETYEQYF
>TRBJ2-3|TRBV11-2
CASSPTSSTDTQYF
>TRBJ2-2|TRBV27
CASKRGTSEYTGELFF
>TRBJ2-1|TRBV4-3
CASSLQSRRSEQFF
>TRBJ2-7|TRBV29-1
CSVEDRSSYEQYF
>TRBJ1-6|TRBV11-2
CASSDTGWPYNSPLHF
>TRBJ2-7|TRBV6-5
CASSWGQALEQYF
>TRBJ2-5|TRBV6-5
CASSYSGGRETQYF
>TRBJ2-3|TRBV7-2
CASSFGGGGGPSDTQYF
>TRBJ2-2|TRBV18
CASSPFRQELTGELFF
>TRBJ1-6|TRBV27
CASSLSGTANSPLHF
>TRBJ2-1|TRBV6-1
CASREEGQGSEQFF
>TRBJ1-2|TRBV5-1
CASSLVQGSGGYTF
>TRBJ2-4|TRBV27
CASSLRGTENIQYF
>TRBJ2-1|TRBV9
CASSATSDEQFF
>TRBJ1-1|TRBV18
CASSPGHTDTEAFF
>TRBJ2-1|TRBV29-1
CSGDGLAGGKTYNEQFF
>TRBJ2-7|TRBV7-2
CASSRDRGSSYEQYF
>TRBJ1-6|TRBV19
CASSFLGQGSNSPLHF
>TRBJ1-4|TRBV5-1
CASSFFPGLTNEKLFF
>TRBJ1-4|TRBV6-1
CASSAGTGVEKLFF
>TRBJ1-5|TRBV28
CASSYAQDNQPQHF
>TRBJ1-1|TRBV5-6
CASSIQGNTEAFF
>TRBJ2-3|TRBV18
CASSRDRGGTDTQYF